This T cell receptor (beta chain) emerged from a study of CD8 T cells in ankylosing spondylitis (dated by TCRdb to about 2017). Looking at the study overall: To find TCR variants linked to disease, the study profiled T cell receptor beta repertoires in ankylosing spondylitis patients and healthy donors. In total, the full study cohort was made up of about 99 healthy donors and 25 to 30 ankylosing spondylitis patients. Peripheral blood samples were taken, and synovial fluid was additionally collected from ankylosing spondylitis patients.

The CDR3 contains 19 residues, cysteine and phenylalanine counted. The CDR3 DNA has 57 bases and is translated from base 1. CDR1 and CDR2 are read off the germline V gene as MNHEY and SVGEGT. V was cut back by 0 bases and J by 0 bases, leaving a gap of 15 bases between them. For sequencing, an Illumina HiSeq 2500 was employed. TCR beta libraries were prepared by quantitative 5'-RACE with molecular barcodes. Per the authors' processing: Disease-linked TCR variants were identified with a new computational method built on a probabilistic model of VDJ rearrangement. Starting from the raw public reads, TCRdb applied fastp trimming at Q25, assembled clones with MiXCR and retained in-frame beta chains. For every CDR3 protein sequence, its rows merge into one entry that carries the most common genes and DNA. The V and J calls were not made by the authors but by TCRdb's processing. This sample has more than 400,000 distinct CDR3 sequences in its table, and over 4% of those were observed once. Around 3.4% of the sample rests with the top ten.

The paper as a whole reports these results and caveats: Significant enrichment of the disease-linked clones was reported in matched synovial fluid samples from ankylosing spondylitis patients. The disease-linked clones showed a CD8+ phenotype and occurred at relatively low frequencies in peripheral blood. Blood from ankylosing spondylitis patients appeared to be characterized by a TCR beta motif made up of about 8 highly homologous amino acid variants. Some motif variants were previously reported in synovial fluid and blood of reactive arthritis patients, suggesting common disease-initiation mechanisms.

In the case of this clonotype: Its antigen specificity is not known. Base qualities are not at hand, and no much larger clone is one base apart.

Material for sequencing was blood, either unsorted or a sorted T cell fraction (not recorded which). The origin of this receptor is a male donor with ankylosing spondylitis. The V and J segments used are TRBV6-2 or TRBV6-3 and TRBJ2-6, and possibly TRBD1, on 6 matching bases. The DNA sequence is given as TGTGCCAGCAGTTACTCTCCAGGGGAAAGGCTCTCTGGGGCCAACGTCCTGACTTTC. It is translated as CASSYSPGERLSGANVLTF.